This T cell receptor (beta chain) emerged from a study of blood T cell repertoires in COVID-19. Two negative PCRs, clearance, or symptom resolution had been documented for recovered Cohort 3 donors. Germline CDR1 reads SNHLY; CDR2 reads FYNNEI. Trimming removed 10 bases at V and 1 base at J, with 16 bases between. This CDR3 contains 14 residues. The method was immunoSEQ multiplex PCR; TCRdb's version includes in-frame clones alone and lacks a portion of them. The sample comprises a few hundred thousand clones, 87% of which are singletons, and approximately 10% rests with the top ten. The receptor was isolated from a woman aged 50 to 60 who had recovered from COVID-19. The material sequenced was PBMCs or T cells enriched from blood (not recorded which). V usage is TRBV2 and J usage is TRBJ1-1; D not resolved. CDR3 sequence reads: CATERLDRNTEAFF. In DNA, the CDR3 is TGTGCCACTGAAAGACTGGATAGGAACACTGAAGCTTTCTTT.